These T cell receptor beta chains were read from a single sample in a study of T cell responses to AZD1222 COVID-19 vaccine. The assay was immunoSEQ multiplex PCR, and TCRdb's table has in-frame clones only and misses some. The data show about 140,000 clones, 90% to 95% seen once. The sample consisted of peripheral blood, taken after recovery from COVID-19. The origin of the receptors is an adult who had recovered from COVID-19. CDR3s include the opening cysteine and the closing phenylalanine or tryptophan. Fields, in order: V gene, J gene, D gene, CDR3 protein. A D gene is named only where the DNA matches it firmly.

V: TRBV27
J: TRBJ2-3
D: .
CDR3: CASSLNGVTDTQYF

V: TRBV30
J: TRBJ2-1
D: .
CDR3: CAWSVEGRTSKQFF

V: TRBV4-1
J: TRBJ1-6
D: .
CDR3: CASSQGGGDSPLHF

V: TRBV6-5
J: TRBJ2-2
D: TRBD2
CDR3: CASSYWGLAGKGELFF

V: TRBV5-1
J: TRBJ2-3
D: .
CDR3: CASSLGGRGTDTQYF

V: TRBV18
J: TRBJ1-6
D: .
CDR3: CASSTGLNSPLHF

V: TRBV5-6
J: TRBJ1-6
D: .
CDR3: CASSLGLGHLSSYNSPLHF

V: TRBV5-1
J: TRBJ2-7
D: .
CDR3: CASSRDGGYEQYF

V: TRBV28
J: TRBJ2-7
D: TRBD2
CDR3: CASSSSELAGGNEQYF

V: TRBV29-1
J: TRBJ1-4
D: .
CDR3: CSVVFGVSEKLFF

V: TRBV2
J: TRBJ1-4
D: .
CDR3: CATDPGGFSEKLFF

V: TRBV13
J: TRBJ2-5
D: TRBD2
CDR3: CASSALLAGKETQYF

V: TRBV7-2
J: TRBJ2-7
D: TRBD2
CDR3: CASSLGPSGRAYEQYF

V: TRBV2
J: TRBJ2-5
D: TRBD2
CDR3: CASRAGLAGGPETQYF

V: TRBV14
J: TRBJ2-1
D: .
CDR3: CASSLSTANNEQFF

V: TRBV6-1
J: TRBJ1-6
D: .
CDR3: CASSEGIQNSPLHF

V: TRBV15
J: TRBJ2-7
D: TRBD1
CDR3: CATSRVPTHRTGRTHEQYF

V: TRBV11-3
J: TRBJ2-2
D: TRBD1
CDR3: CASSPGGEAGELFF

V: TRBV6-4
J: TRBJ2-3
D: .
CDR3: CASSEDTSTDTQYF

V: TRBV3-1/TRBV3-2
J: TRBJ2-7
D: .
CDR3: CASSQEYGTYEQYF

V: TRBV11-2
J: TRBJ1-2
D: .
CDR3: CASSLVTGSNYGYTF

V: TRBV24-1
J: TRBJ2-5
D: .
CDR3: CATSVSRGSAETQYF

V: TRBV10-2
J: TRBJ1-2
D: .
CDR3: CASSDTTYGYTF

V: TRBV29-1
J: TRBJ2-2
D: .
CDR3: CSVERGLAGELFF

V: TRBV11-2
J: TRBJ1-2
D: TRBD1
CDR3: CASSLYETGVHKDGYTF

V: TRBV7-3
J: TRBJ2-5
D: .
CDR3: CASSPLGQETQYF

V: TRBV3-1/TRBV3-2
J: TRBJ2-2
D: TRBD1
CDR3: CASSQPSGTGSTGELFF

V: TRBV27
J: TRBJ1-2
D: .
CDR3: CASRRADRGYGYTF

V: TRBV19
J: TRBJ1-5
D: .
CDR3: CASKQSRESNQPQHF

V: TRBV5-1
J: TRBJ2-4
D: .
CDR3: CASSLFGRASLTKNIQYF

V: TRBV15
J: TRBJ1-1
D: .
CDR3: CATSRDSGMNTEAFF

V: TRBV9
J: TRBJ2-3
D: TRBD2
CDR3: CASSVGSGRAGDTQYF

V: TRBV30
J: TRBJ1-3
D: .
CDR3: CAWSAGGTIYF

V: TRBV7-9
J: TRBJ1-5
D: .
CDR3: CASSSSPGVEPQHF

V: TRBV10-1
J: TRBJ2-1
D: .
CDR3: CASSESGRGTLNEQFF

V: TRBV5-1
J: TRBJ1-3
D: .
CDR3: CASSLEGYSGNTIYF

V: TRBV18
J: TRBJ1-1
D: .
CDR3: CASRQEGVLTEAFF